This TCR beta chain emerged from a study of PD-1 blockade in classical Hodgkin lymphoma. The study's findings and limits: Patients starting nivolumab less than 1 year after ASCT had lower diversity and were excluded from later analyses. Prior to therapy, complete responders displayed diversity much like that of newly diagnosed patients.

The protocol was immunoSEQ multiplex PCR, while the TCRdb copy is restricted to in-frame clones and leaves out a portion. The table lists roughly 7,500 clones, about 80% of them singletons. As for this clone: Its antigen is still unknown.

This CDR3 spans 17 amino acids. The germline V gene encodes CDR1 MNHGY and CDR2 SAAAGT. V lost 6 bases, J lost 0 bases, and 18 bases lay in between. All patients relapsed after autologous stem cell transplantation, and brentuximab vedotin exposure varied. Thawed PBMCs were the source of CD4+ T cells, purified by magnetic negative selection. This clonotype originated in a human donor with classical Hodgkin lymphoma. Sequences were derived from CD4+ T cells from blood, sampled at baseline. The V gene is TRBV6-8, the J gene TRBJ2-1, with D uncertain. CDR3 nucleotides: TGTGCCAGCAGCCCGAATGTGGCTATCTACTCCTACAATGAGCAGTTCTTC. Protein sequence: CASSPNVAIYSYNEQFF.